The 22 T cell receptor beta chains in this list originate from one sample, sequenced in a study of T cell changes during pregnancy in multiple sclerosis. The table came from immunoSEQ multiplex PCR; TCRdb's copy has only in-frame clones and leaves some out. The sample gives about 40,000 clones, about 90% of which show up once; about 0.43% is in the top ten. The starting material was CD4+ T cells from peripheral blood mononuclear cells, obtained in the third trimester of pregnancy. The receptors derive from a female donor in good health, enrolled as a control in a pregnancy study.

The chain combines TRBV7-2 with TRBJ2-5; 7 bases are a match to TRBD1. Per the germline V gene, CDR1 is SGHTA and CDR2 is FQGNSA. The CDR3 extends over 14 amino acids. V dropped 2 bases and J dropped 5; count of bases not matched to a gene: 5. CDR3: CASSLQGGAETQYF. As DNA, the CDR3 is TGTGCCAGCAGCTTACAAGGGGGCGCGGAGACCCAGTACTTC.

The CDR3 region is CASREDRVGYEQYF. The CDR3 DNA sequence: TGTGCCAGCAGAGAGGACAGGGTAGGGTACGAGCAGTACTTC. This chain joins TRBV2 and TRBJ2-7; TRBD1 agrees at 8 bases. V was pared by 6 bases and J by 4 bases, with 8 bases of the junction left unmatched. Germline V lookup: CDR1 SNHLY, CDR2 FYNNEI. CDR3 length: 14 amino acids.

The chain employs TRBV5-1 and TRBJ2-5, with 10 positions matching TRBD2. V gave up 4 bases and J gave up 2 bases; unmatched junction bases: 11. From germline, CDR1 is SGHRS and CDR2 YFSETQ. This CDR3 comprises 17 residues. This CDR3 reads CASSPGLGLADQETQYF. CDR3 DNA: TGCGCCAGCAGCCCCGGGTTAGGACTAGCGGATCAAGAGACCCAGTACTTC.

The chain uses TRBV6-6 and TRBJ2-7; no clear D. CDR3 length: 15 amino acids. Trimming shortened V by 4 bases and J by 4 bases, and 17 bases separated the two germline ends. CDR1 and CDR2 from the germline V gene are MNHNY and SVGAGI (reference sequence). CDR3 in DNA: TGTGCCAGCAGTTCAACCTTCAAATACTTATACGAGCAGTACTTC. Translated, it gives CASSSTFKYLYEQYF.

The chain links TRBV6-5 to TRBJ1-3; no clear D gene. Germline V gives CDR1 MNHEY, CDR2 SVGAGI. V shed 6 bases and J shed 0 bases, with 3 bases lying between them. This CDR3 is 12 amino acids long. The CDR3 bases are TGTGCCAGCAGGAGCTCTGGAAACACCATATATTTT. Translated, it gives CASRSSGNTIYF.

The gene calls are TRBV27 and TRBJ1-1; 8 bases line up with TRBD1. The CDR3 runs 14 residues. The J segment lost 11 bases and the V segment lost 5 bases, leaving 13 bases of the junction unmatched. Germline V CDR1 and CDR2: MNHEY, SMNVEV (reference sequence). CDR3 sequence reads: CASSPGQGLARAFF. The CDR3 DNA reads TGTGCCAGCAGTCCCGGACAGGGCTTAGCTCGGGCTTTCTTT.

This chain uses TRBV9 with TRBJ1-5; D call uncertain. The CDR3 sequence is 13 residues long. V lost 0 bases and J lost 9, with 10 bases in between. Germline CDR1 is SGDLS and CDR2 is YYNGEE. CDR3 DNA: TGTGCCAGCAGCGTAGGAGGGAGCGGGCCCCAGCATTTT. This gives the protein CASSVGGSGPQHF.

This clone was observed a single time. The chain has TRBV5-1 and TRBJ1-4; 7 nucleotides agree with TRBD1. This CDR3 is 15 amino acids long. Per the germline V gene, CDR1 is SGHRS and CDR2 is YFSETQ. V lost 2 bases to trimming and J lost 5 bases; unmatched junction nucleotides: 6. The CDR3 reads CASSFYGQANEKLFF. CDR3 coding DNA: TGCGCCAGCAGCTTTTATGGACAGGCAAATGAAAAACTGTTTTTT.

The CDR3, as DNA: TGTGCCACCAGCAGGTTTGGGGCCCCGTTAAACATTCAGTACTTC. Translated: CATSRFGAPLNIQYF. The chain uses TRBV15 and TRBJ2-4, with D perhaps TRBD1 (5 bases). V gave up 3 bases and J gave up 6 bases, with 15 bases separating them. The CDR3 consists of 15 residues. CDR1 is LNHNV and CDR2 is YYDKDF in the germline V gene (reference sequence).

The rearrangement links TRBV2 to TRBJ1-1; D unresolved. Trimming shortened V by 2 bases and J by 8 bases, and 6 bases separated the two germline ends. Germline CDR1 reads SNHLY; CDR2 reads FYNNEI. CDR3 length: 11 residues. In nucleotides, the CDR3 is TGTGCCAGCAGTGAATTCCTAGAAGCTTTCTTT. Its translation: CASSEFLEAFF.

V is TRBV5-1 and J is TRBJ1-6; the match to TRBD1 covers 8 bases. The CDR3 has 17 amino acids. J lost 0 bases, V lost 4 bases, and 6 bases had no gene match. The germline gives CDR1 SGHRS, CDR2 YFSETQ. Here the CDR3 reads CASSANRGYSYNSPLHF. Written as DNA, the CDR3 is TGCGCCAGCAGCGCTAACAGGGGGTACTCCTATAATTCACCCCTCCACTTT.

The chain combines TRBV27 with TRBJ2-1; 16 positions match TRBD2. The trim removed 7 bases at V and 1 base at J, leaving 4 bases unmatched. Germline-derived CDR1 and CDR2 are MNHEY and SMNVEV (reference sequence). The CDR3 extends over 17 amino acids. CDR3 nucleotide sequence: TGTGCCAGCAAGGGACTAGCGGGGGGGCCATCCTACAATGAGCAGTTCTTC. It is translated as CASKGLAGGPSYNEQFF.

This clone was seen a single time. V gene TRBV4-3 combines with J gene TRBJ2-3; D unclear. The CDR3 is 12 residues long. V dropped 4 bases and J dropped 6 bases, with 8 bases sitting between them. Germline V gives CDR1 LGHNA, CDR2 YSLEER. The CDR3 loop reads CASSRGEDTQYF. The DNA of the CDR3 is TGCGCCAGCAGCCGAGGCGAGGATACGCAGTATTTT.

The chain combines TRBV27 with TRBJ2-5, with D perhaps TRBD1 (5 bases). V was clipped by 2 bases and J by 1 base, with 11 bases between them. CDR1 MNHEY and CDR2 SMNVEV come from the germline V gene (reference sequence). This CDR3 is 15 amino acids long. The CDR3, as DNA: TGTGCCAGCAGTTTAGGACATTCGGGCCAAGAGACCCAGTACTTC. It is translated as CASSLGHSGQETQYF.

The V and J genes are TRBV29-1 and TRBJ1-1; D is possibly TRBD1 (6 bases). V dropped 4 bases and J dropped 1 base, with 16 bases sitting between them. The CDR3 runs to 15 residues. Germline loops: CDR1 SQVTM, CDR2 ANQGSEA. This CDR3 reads CSVGGYRTANTEAFF. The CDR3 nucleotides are TGCAGCGTTGGGGGCTATCGGACAGCGAACACTGAAGCTTTCTTT.

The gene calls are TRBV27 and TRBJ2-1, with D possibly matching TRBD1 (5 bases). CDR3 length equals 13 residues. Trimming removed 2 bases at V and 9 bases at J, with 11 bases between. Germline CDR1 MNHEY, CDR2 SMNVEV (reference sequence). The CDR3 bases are TGTGCCAGCAGTTTAGACAGTTTCTCTGAGCAGTTCTTC. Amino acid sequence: CASSLDSFSEQFF.

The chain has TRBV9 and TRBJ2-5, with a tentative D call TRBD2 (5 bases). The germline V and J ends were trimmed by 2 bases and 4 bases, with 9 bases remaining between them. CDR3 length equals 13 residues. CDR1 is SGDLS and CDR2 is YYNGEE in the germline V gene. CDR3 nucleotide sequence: TGTGCCAGCAGCGTGGGAGTCTCAGAGACCCAGTACTTC. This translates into CASSVGVSETQYF.

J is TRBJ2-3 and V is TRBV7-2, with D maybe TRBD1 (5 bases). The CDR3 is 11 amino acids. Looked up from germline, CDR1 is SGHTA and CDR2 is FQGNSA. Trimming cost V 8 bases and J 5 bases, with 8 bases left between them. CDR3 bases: TGTGCCAGCGGGGCAAAAGATACGCAGTATTTT. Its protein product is CASGAKDTQYF.

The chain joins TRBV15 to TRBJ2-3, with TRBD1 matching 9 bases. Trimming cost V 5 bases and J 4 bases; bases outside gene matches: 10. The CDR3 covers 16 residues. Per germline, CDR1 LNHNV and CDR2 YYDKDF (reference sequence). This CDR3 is CATSPHRGQGADTQYF. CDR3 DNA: TGTGCCACCAGCCCTCACAGGGGGCAGGGGGCAGATACGCAGTATTTT.

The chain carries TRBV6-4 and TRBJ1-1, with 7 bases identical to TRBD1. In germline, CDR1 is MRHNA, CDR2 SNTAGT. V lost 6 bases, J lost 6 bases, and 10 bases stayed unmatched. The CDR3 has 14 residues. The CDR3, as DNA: TGTGCCAGCAGCCCCAATCAAGGACAGGCTGAAGCTTTCTTT. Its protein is CASSPNQGQAEAFF.

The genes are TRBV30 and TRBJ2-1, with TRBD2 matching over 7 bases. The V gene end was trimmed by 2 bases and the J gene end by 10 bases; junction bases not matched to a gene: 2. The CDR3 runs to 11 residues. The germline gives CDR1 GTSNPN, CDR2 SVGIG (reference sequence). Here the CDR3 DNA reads TGTGCCTGGAGTCATAGCGGGGAGCAGTTCTTC. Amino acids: CAWSHSGEQFF.

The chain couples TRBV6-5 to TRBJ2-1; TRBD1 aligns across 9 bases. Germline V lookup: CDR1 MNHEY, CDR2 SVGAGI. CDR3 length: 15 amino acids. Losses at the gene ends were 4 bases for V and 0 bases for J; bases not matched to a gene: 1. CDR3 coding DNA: TGTGCCAGCAGTTGGGACAGGGACTCCTACAATGAGCAGTTCTTC. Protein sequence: CASSWDRDSYNEQFF.